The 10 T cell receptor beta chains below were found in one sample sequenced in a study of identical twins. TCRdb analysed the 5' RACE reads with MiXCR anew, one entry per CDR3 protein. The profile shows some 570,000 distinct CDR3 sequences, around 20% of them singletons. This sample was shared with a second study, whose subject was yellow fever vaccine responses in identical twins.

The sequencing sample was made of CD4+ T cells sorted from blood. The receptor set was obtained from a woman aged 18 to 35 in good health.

The CDR3 DNA is TGTGCCAGCAGTCGGAACAGGAACCTGGGCTATGGCTACACCTTC. Residues: CASSRNRNLGYGYTF. The chain is built from TRBV6-1 and TRBJ1-2; perhaps TRBD1 as D (5 bases). The CDR3 covers 15 residues. Trimming stripped 5 bases from V and 4 bases from J, with 17 bases between. Germline assignment: CDR1 MNHNS and CDR2 SASEGT.

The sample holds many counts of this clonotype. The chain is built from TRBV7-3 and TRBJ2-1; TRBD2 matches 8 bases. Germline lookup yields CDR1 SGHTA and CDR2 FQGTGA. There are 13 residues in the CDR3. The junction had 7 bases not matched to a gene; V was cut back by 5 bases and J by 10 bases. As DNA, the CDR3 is TGTGCCAGCAGCACACTACTAGCGGACGAGCAGTTCTTC. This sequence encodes CASSTLLADEQFF.

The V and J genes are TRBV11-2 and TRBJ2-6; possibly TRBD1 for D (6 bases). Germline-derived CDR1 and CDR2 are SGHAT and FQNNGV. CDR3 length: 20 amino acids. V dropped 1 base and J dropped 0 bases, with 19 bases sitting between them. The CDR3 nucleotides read TGTGCCAGCAGCTTAGGACAGGTTTCCTTCGCAAGCTCTGGGGCCAACGTCCTGACTTTC. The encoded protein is CASSLGQVSFASSGANVLTF.

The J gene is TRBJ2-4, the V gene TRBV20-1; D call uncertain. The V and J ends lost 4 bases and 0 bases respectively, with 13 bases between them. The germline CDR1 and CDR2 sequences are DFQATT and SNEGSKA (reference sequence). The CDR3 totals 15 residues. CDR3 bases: TGCAGTGCTAACCGGCCGACCGTAGCCAAAAACATTCAGTACTTC. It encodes CSANRPTVAKNIQYF.

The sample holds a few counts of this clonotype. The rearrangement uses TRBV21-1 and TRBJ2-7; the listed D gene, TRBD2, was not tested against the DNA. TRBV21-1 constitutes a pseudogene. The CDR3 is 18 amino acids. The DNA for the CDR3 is TGTGCCAGCAGCAAAGTAATTTTCCAGGGACTAGACTCCTACGAGCAGTACTTC. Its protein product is CASSKVIFQGLDSYEQYF.

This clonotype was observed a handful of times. The CDR3 region is CASSLNRAIGSNQPQHF. The CDR3 region has the DNA TGTGCCAGCAGCTTAAACCGGGCCATAGGAAGCAATCAGCCCCAGCATTTT. The gene calls are TRBV5-5 and TRBJ1-5; D is unclear. Trimming took off 2 bases at V and 1 base at J, with 16 bases between the two ends. The germline V gene encodes CDR1 SGHKS and CDR2 YYEKEE (reference sequence). This CDR3 region has 17 residues.

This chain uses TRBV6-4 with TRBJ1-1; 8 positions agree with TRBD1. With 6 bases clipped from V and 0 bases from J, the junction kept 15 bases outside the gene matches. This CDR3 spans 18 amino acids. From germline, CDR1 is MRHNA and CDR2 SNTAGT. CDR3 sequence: CASSPSPAGGFMNTEAFF. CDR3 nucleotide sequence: TGTGCCAGCAGCCCATCCCCCGCAGGGGGCTTCATGAACACTGAAGCTTTCTTT.

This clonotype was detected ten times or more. DNA for the CDR3: TGTGCCAGCAGCTTAGACAGCCACAATGAGCAGTTCTTC. This encodes CASSLDSHNEQFF. The J gene is TRBJ2-1, the V gene TRBV7-7; D not resolved. The CDR3 spans 13 residues. The V end was cut by 1 base, the J end by 5 bases, with 6 bases between. The germline V gene encodes CDR1 SSHAT and CDR2 FNYEAQ (reference sequence).

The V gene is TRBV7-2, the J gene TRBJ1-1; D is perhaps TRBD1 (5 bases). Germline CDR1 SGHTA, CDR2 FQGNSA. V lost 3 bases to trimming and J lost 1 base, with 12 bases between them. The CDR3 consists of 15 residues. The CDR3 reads CASSFAAGWNTEAFF. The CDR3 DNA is TGTGCCAGCAGCTTTGCGGCAGGGTGGAACACTGAAGCTTTCTTT.

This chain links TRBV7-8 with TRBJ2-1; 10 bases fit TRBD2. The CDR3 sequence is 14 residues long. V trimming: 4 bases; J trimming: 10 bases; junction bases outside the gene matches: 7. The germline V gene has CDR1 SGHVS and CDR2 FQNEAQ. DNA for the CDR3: TGTGCCAGCAGCTGGACTAGCGGCCCGGTGGAGCAGTTCTTC. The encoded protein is CASSWTSGPVEQFF.